One and the same sample provided the 24 T cell receptor beta chains below, sequenced in a study of blood T cell repertoires in COVID-19. Profiling relied on immunoSEQ multiplex PCR, and the TCRdb table lists in-frame clones only, not all of them. There are around 230,000 clones in the sample; more than 85% occur only once, and roughly 0.69% lies in the top ten. The sequenced material came from peripheral blood. All receptors come from a man aged 40-49 years with acute or convalescent COVID-19.

This clone was seen once. The chain combines TRBV6-5 with TRBJ2-2, with TRBD1 identical over 8 bases. Germline-derived CDR1 and CDR2 are MNHEY and SVGAGI. CDR3 length: 14 residues. The V gene end was trimmed by 10 bases and the J gene end by 2 bases; junction bases not matched to a gene: 6. CDR3 sequence reads: CAIKQGANTGELFF. The CDR3, as DNA: TGTGCCATCAAGCAGGGGGCTAACACCGGGGAGCTGTTTTTT.

V usage is TRBV2 and J usage is TRBJ1-5; D remains ambiguous. CDR1 and CDR2 from the germline V gene are SNHLY and FYNNEI. The length of the CDR3 is 15 residues. Trimming shortened V by 1 base and J by 6 bases, and 13 bases separated the two germline ends. The CDR3 nucleotides are TGTGCCAGCAGTGAAGGCGTGGTTTTCCTTCAGCCCCAGCATTTT. Translation: CASSEGVVFLQPQHF.

The chain has TRBV10-3 and TRBJ1-4, with D possibly TRBD1 on 6 matching bases. Germline loops: CDR1 ENHRY, CDR2 SYGVKD. This CDR3 is built from 15 residues. V lost 0 bases and J 7 bases, leaving 12 bases between the germline ends. For the CDR3, the DNA is TGTGCCATCAGTGAGTCGCTACAGGGAAGTGAAAAACTGTTTTTT. This sequence encodes CAISESLQGSEKLFF.

This clone was detected only a few times. V is TRBV7-2 and J is TRBJ2-5; 13 bases match TRBD2. Germline CDR1 reads SGHTA; CDR2 reads FQGNSA. V lost 5 bases to trimming and J lost 1 base; unmatched junction nucleotides: 7. The CDR3 length is 17 residues. The DNA for the CDR3 is TGTGCCAGCAGCCCCAGGGGGACTAGCGGGGTCCAAGAGACCCAGTACTTC. It is translated as CASSPRGTSGVQETQYF.

With respect to this clone: The limits of the CDR3 on the DNA are not certain, so only TCRdb's listed CDR3 is given. This chain links TRBV6-2 or TRBV6-3 with TRBJ1-2. The CDR3 is 15 amino acids in total, end residues counted. Germline CDR1 MNHEY, CDR2 SVGEGT. The CDR3 spells CASSSSGVPKRGYTF.

The V gene is TRBV19, the J gene TRBJ2-6, with 8 bases that match TRBD1. The CDR3 has 18 amino acids. Germline CDR1 and CDR2: LNHDA and SQIVND (reference sequence). Trimming removed 7 bases from V and 0 bases from J; junction bases left unmatched: 11. The CDR3 protein is CASTPEGQVFSGANVLTF. Here the CDR3 DNA reads TGTGCCAGTACTCCAGAGGGACAGGTTTTCTCTGGGGCCAACGTCCTGACTTTC.

In this sample, this clone turned up once. The genes are TRBV6-6 and TRBJ2-3; 8 bases line up with TRBD1. With V trimmed by 4 bases and J by 6 bases, 12 bases remained unmatched. CDR1 is MNHNY, CDR2 SVGAGI, per germline (reference sequence). The CDR3 extends over 16 amino acids. The CDR3 here is CASSSHPQGEGDTQYF. The CDR3 DNA reads as TGTGCCAGCAGTTCCCACCCACAGGGGGAAGGGGATACGCAGTATTTT.

This clone showed up just once. The V gene is TRBV30, the J gene TRBJ2-1, with unresolved D. This CDR3 is built from 13 residues. Germline CDR1 reads GTSNPN; CDR2 reads SVGIG (reference sequence). Trimming took off 0 bases at V and 7 bases at J, with 10 bases between the two ends. For the CDR3, the DNA is TGTGCCTGGAGTGTTAACGCGTGGAATGAGCAGTTCTTC. This codes for CAWSVNAWNEQFF. The entire variable domain, with the rest obtained from reference TRBV30 and TRBJ2-1, is as follows: SQTIHQWPATLVQPVGSPLSLECTVEGTSNPNLYWYRQAAGRGLQLLFYSVGIGQISSEVPQNLSASRPQDRQFILSSKKLLLSDSGFYLCAWSVNAWNEQFFGPGTRLTVL.

The chain employs TRBV27 and TRBJ2-7, with 8 bases matching TRBD2. J lost 3 bases, V lost 2 bases, and 6 bases had no gene match. Germline V gives CDR1 MNHEY, CDR2 SMNVEV (reference sequence). CDR3 length equals 15 residues. This CDR3 reads CASSLGIAGLYEQYF. The CDR3 DNA follows: TGTGCCAGCAGTTTAGGCATAGCGGGACTCTACGAGCAGTACTTC.

This clone was found once. The chain recombines TRBV27 with TRBJ2-2, with 10 bases aligning to TRBD2. With 6 bases clipped from V and 4 bases from J, the junction kept 2 bases outside the gene matches. In germline, CDR1 is MNHEY, CDR2 SMNVEV (reference sequence). This CDR3 contains 14 residues. CDR3: CASSLAGATGELFF. The CDR3 DNA sequence: TGTGCCAGCAGCCTAGCGGGAGCCACCGGGGAGCTGTTTTTT.

The chain recombines TRBV3-1 (or the pseudogene TRBV3-2) with TRBJ2-3; D is perhaps TRBD1 (5 bases). This CDR3 comprises 14 residues. Trimming removed 2 bases from V and 2 bases from J, with 8 bases in between. Per the germline V gene, CDR1 is LGHDT and CDR2 is YNNKEL (reference sequence). The CDR3 coding sequence is TGTGCCAGCAGCCAAAGGGGTGTCACAGATACGCAGTATTTT. Protein product: CASSQRGVTDTQYF.

This sequence joins TRBV27 and TRBJ2-7, with 7 bases that match TRBD1. This CDR3 comprises 14 residues. Trimming cost V 5 bases and J 2 bases; bases outside gene matches: 6. Germline values: CDR1 MNHEY, CDR2 SMNVEV (reference sequence). The CDR3 sequence is CASSPGTDTYEQYF. CDR3 nucleotides: TGTGCCAGCAGTCCCGGGACAGATACCTACGAGCAGTACTTC.

The genes are TRBV6-5 and TRBJ1-5; D is perhaps TRBD1 (5 bases). Per the germline V gene, CDR1 is MNHEY and CDR2 is SVGAGI. The CDR3 contains 14 residues. Trimming pared 5 bases from V and 7 bases from J, leaving 15 bases between. CDR3 protein: CASSPLGGLQPQHF. CDR3 in DNA: TGTGCCAGCAGTCCCTTGGGGGGTTTGCAGCCCCAGCATTTT.

For the CDR3, the DNA is TGTGCCAGCAGTGATGAGCAATCTGGGGCCAACGTCCTGACTTTC. The encoded protein is CASSDEQSGANVLTF. J is TRBJ2-6 and V is TRBV6-1; no clear D. V was clipped by 3 bases and J by 1 base, with 7 bases between them. CDR3 size: 15 residues. Germline V gives CDR1 MNHNS, CDR2 SASEGT.

This chain links TRBV6-4 with TRBJ1-2; 8 bases agree with TRBD1. CDR1 and CDR2 (germline): MRHNA, SNTAGT. V lost 0 bases and J lost 4; bases outside the gene matches: 4. The CDR3 sequence is 15 residues long. CDR3 DNA sequence: TGTGCCAGCAGTGACTCTGGACAGGGAGGCTATGGCTACACCTTC. Its protein is CASSDSGQGGYGYTF.

CDR3 nucleotide sequence: TGTGCCAGCAGACCCCTAGCGCCTCCTCTAAGGAATGAGCAGTTCTTC. Translation: CASRPLAPPLRNEQFF. J is TRBJ2-1 and V is TRBV27, with a tentative D call TRBD2 (6 bases). This CDR3 has 16 residues. V was pared by 6 bases and J by 7 bases, with 22 bases between. Germline V gene lookup returns CDR1 MNHEY and CDR2 SMNVEV (reference sequence).

Here the CDR3 reads CASSFRDRGWGYTF. As DNA, the CDR3 is TGTGCCAGCAGCTTCCGGGACAGGGGTTGGGGCTACACCTTC. The rearrangement uses TRBV7-8 and TRBJ1-2; 10 bases align to TRBD1. The CDR3 is 14 amino acids. V shed 3 bases and J 8 bases; nucleotides not matched to a gene: 6. Looked up from germline, CDR1 is SGHVS and CDR2 is FQNEAQ.

This chain connects TRBV5-1 to TRBJ2-3, with a weak D call TRBD2 (5 bases). CDR1 SGHRS and CDR2 YFSETQ come from the germline V gene. Deletions cut 3 bases from V and 4 bases from J, with 18 bases between. The CDR3 extends over 16 amino acids. CDR3 DNA sequence: TGCGCCAGCAGCTCGGGGATTCAAGGCGTGGCAGATACGCAGTATTTT. The encoded protein is CASSSGIQGVADTQYF. Supplemented by reference TRBV5-1 and TRBJ2-3, the full variable domain reads KAGVTQTPRYLIKTRGQQVTLSCSPISGHRSVSWYQQTPGQGLQFLFEYFSETQRNKGNFPGRFSGRQFSNSRSEMNVSTLELGDSALYLCASSSGIQGVADTQYFGPGTRLTVL.

The chain has TRBV6-6 and TRBJ2-3; D is unclear. The CDR3 sequence is 15 residues long. V lost 0 bases and J 2 bases, leaving 9 bases between the germline ends. Germline values: CDR1 MNHNY, CDR2 SVGAGI (reference sequence). CDR3 residues: CASSYSGLNTDTQYF. The CDR3 DNA follows: TGTGCCAGCAGTTACTCGGGCCTTAACACAGATACGCAGTATTTT.

This clone occurred a few times. The chain employs TRBV23-1 and TRBJ1-3, with TRBD1 as a possible D gene (6 bases). TRBV23-1 is an ORF for which the function is uncertain. The V end was cut by 0 bases, the J end by 4 bases, with 16 bases between. The CDR3 consists of 17 residues. The CDR3 sequence is CASSQSMSGVEGNTIYF. CDR3 bases: TGCGCCAGCAGTCAATCGATGTCAGGGGTGGAAGGAAACACCATATATTTT.

This clone showed up just once. The chain has TRBV2 and TRBJ1-4; TRBD1 aligns across 10 bases. After removal of 9 bases from V and 8 bases from J, the junction contained 6 bases not matched to a gene. The germline V gene has CDR1 SNHLY and CDR2 FYNNEI. The length of the CDR3 is 13 residues. The CDR3: CARSRDRGEKLFF. The CDR3 nucleotides are TGTGCCAGGTCCCGGGACAGGGGAGAAAAACTGTTTTTT.

V gene TRBV19 combines with J gene TRBJ1-5, with D unresolved. The V end lost 6 bases, the J end lost 1 base, and 13 bases lay between the germline ends. The CDR3 extends over 15 amino acids. Germline assignment: CDR1 LNHDA and CDR2 SQIVND (reference sequence). This CDR3 is CASSPPYASNQPQHF. The DNA for the CDR3 is TGTGCCAGTAGCCCGCCGTATGCGAGCAATCAGCCCCAGCATTTT.

V and J are TRBV21-1 and TRBJ2-2; the DNA was not used to check the table's D call, TRBD1. TRBV21-1 is noted as a pseudogene. This CDR3 is 16 amino acids long. This CDR3 is CASREVGTEKTGELFF. Written as DNA, the CDR3 is TGTGCCAGCAGGGAAGTAGGGACAGAGAAAACCGGGGAGCTGTTTTTT.

The chain joins TRBV2 to TRBJ1-1; 7 nucleotides agree with TRBD1. Germline V CDR1 and CDR2: SNHLY, FYNNEI. V lost 2 bases, J lost 3 bases, and 3 bases stayed unmatched. This CDR3 is built from 14 residues. CDR3 sequence (DNA): TGTGCCAGCAGTGAAACAGGGGCGGACACTGAAGCTTTCTTT. Protein sequence: CASSETGADTEAFF.